The 27 T cell receptor beta chains presented below share a single source sample, sequenced in a study of prognosis after radiotherapy for stage I lung cancer. Genomic DNA was subjected to two-round multiplex PCR for amplification of TCR beta CDR3. It was primers specific to each TRBV and TRBJ gene that first-round PCR used. Using its own MiXCR run on the multiplex PCR reads, TCRdb lists one record per CDR3 protein. This table holds 30,000 to 35,000 distinct CDR3 sequences, about half found once. The sample here was PBMCs, taken before or after stereotactic body radiation therapy (not recorded which). These receptors were taken from a donor older than 45 with non-small cell lung cancer.

This chain links TRBV7-2 with TRBJ2-1; unclear D gene. V was clipped by 4 bases and J by 8 bases, with 15 bases between them. The CDR3 length is 14 residues. Germline V CDR1 and CDR2: SGHTA, FQGNSA. CDR3: CASSSYPRGDEQFF. The CDR3 DNA reads as TGTGCCAGCAGCTCTTATCCTAGAGGCGATGAGCAGTTCTTC.

As to this clonotype: This sequence is one base from a far larger clone and is likely a read error. The J gene is TRBJ1-1, the V gene TRBV6-2 or TRBV6-3, with 8 bases lining up with TRBD1. The CDR3 contains 14 residues. Germline CDR1 and CDR2: MNHEY and SVGEGT. DNA of the CDR3: TGTGCCAGCAGGGTACAGGGGGTGTGGACTGAAACTTTCTTT. Encoded protein: CASRVQGVWTETFF.

With regard to this clonotype: Relative to the germline gene, one junction end is altered; a read error may explain this. The V call is TRBV19, the J call TRBJ1-5; D might be TRBD1 (5 bases). This CDR3 contains 13 residues. Germline V gene lookup returns CDR1 LNHDA and CDR2 SQIVND (reference sequence). CDR3 bases: TGTGCCGGTAGTATGGGACGAGATCAGCCCCAGCATTTT. Protein: CAGSMGRDQPQHF.

On this clonotype itself: This likely stems from a read error, as it lies one base from a far larger clone. The chain joins TRBV11-1 to TRBJ2-7; 9 positions match TRBD1. The CDR3 has 16 residues. Looked up from germline, CDR1 is SGHAT and CDR2 is FQDESV (reference sequence). V lost 2 bases, J lost 2 bases, and 7 bases stayed unmatched. CDR3 in DNA: TGTGCCAGCAGCTTATGGCCGGGACAGGGAGCCTACGAGCAGTACTTC. Its protein is CASSLWPGQGAYEQYF.

The gene calls are TRBV29-1 and TRBJ2-2; the match to TRBD1 covers 10 bases. CDR3 length: 13 amino acids. The germline gives CDR1 SQVTM, CDR2 ANQGSEA. The junction had 4 bases not matched to a gene; V was cut back by 6 bases and J by 6 bases. This CDR3 reads CSVRDRGPGELFF. For the CDR3, the DNA is TGCAGCGTGAGGGACAGGGGACCCGGGGAGCTGTTTTTT.

This clonotype was found many times. V usage is TRBV5-1 and J usage is TRBJ2-3, with D perhaps assigned TRBD1 or TRBD2 (5 bases each). The V gene lost 4 bases and the J gene lost 2 bases, with 8 bases spanning the gap. The length of the CDR3 is 13 residues. Germline CDR1 SGHRS, CDR2 YFSETQ. The CDR3 loop is CASSRDHTDTQYF. CDR3 coding DNA: TGCGCCAGCAGCAGGGACCACACAGATACGCAGTATTTT.

As for this clonotype: A far larger clone is a single base away, which makes a read error likely. V and J are TRBV9 and TRBJ1-3; D unresolved. The CDR3 sequence is 19 residues long. The V gene's germline CDR1 is SGDLS and CDR2 YYNGEE. CDR3 sequence: CDSSPCKFSVYVAGNTIYF. The CDR3 region has the DNA TGTGACAGCAGCCCATGCAAGTTTAGTGTTTACGTTGCTGGAAACACCATATATTTT.

This clonotype has only a few counts. This could be a read error, since a much larger clone is one nucleotide away. The chain is built from TRBV7-9 and TRBJ2-5; no reliable D call. Trimming removed 2 bases at V and 5 bases at J, with 6 bases between. Germline-derived CDR1 and CDR2 are SEHNR and FQNEAQ (reference sequence). CDR3 size: 12 residues. The CDR3 DNA sequence: TGTGCCAGCAGCTTATTGGCGGAGACCCAGTACTTC. Protein product: CASSLLAETQYF.

The chain is built from TRBV28 and TRBJ2-7; 7 positions agree with TRBD1. This CDR3 has 14 amino acids. Losses at the gene ends were 9 bases for V and 2 bases for J; bases not matched to a gene: 10. Per the germline V gene, CDR1 is MDHEN and CDR2 is SYDVKM. Written as DNA, the CDR3 is TGTGCCAGAAACAGGGGAAAGGCCGCCTACGAGCAGTACTTC. Protein: CARNRGKAAYEQYF.

In this sample, this clonotype turned up many times. This chain joins TRBV12-3 or TRBV12-4 and TRBJ1-4; D unresolved. Trimming shortened V by 3 bases and J by 5 bases, and 7 bases separated the two germline ends. The CDR3 runs to 13 residues. CDR3 sequence: CASSFGQNEKLFF. CDR3 nucleotide sequence: TGTGCCAGCAGTTTCGGCCAGAATGAAAAACTGTTTTTT.

In the case of this clonotype: A read error is likely here: a far larger clone is one base away. Since no conserved phenylalanine or tryptophan closes the CDR3, a read error is the likely cause. The chain is built from TRBV6-4 and TRBJ2-7; D is perhaps TRBD2 (6 bases). CDR1 is MRHNA, CDR2 SNTAGT, per germline. The CDR3 loop spans 13 amino acids. V was shortened by 6 bases and J by 9 bases, with 18 bases between the two germline ends. CDR3 bases: TGTGCCAGCAGGCGGGACTCGGCAGACGTGCAGTACTTA. Its translation is CASRRDSADVQYL.

This clonotype was seen at least ten times. This sequence joins TRBV4-1 and TRBJ1-2; the D is unclear. Germline V gene sequence: CDR1 MGHRA, CDR2 YSYEKL. This CDR3 has 15 residues. V lost 0 bases and J 8 bases, leaving 16 bases between the germline ends. The CDR3 loop is CASSQDPVSTLGYTF. DNA for the CDR3: TGCGCCAGCAGCCAAGATCCGGTCTCAACTCTGGGCTACACCTTC.

About this clonotype itself: This likely traces to a read error, being one base from a far larger clone. The chain has TRBV6-8 and TRBJ2-2; tentatively, D is TRBD2 (5 bases). Germline assignment: CDR1 MNHGY and CDR2 SAAAGT. CDR3 size: 17 residues. The CDR3 here is CASRTTRSGWNTVELFF. CDR3 coding DNA: TGTGCCAGCAGAACCACTCGTTCGGGGTGGAACACCGTGGAGCTGTTTTTT.

This clonotype came up many times. The V and J genes are TRBV6-1 and TRBJ2-3; 8 positions match TRBD1. Trimming at V came to 6 bases and at J to 2 bases, leaving 10 bases not matched to a gene. Per germline, CDR1 MNHNS and CDR2 SASEGT. The CDR3 loop spans 16 amino acids. The CDR3, as DNA: TGTGCCAGCAGGGCAGCCACAGGGGGGAACACAGATACGCAGTATTTT. This translates into CASRAATGGNTDTQYF.

This clonotype is medium-sized in the sample. This chain uses TRBV15 with TRBJ2-7, with 7 bases that match TRBD1. This CDR3 is 15 amino acids long. The germline CDR1 and CDR2 sequences are LNHNV and YYDKDF (reference sequence). J lost 5 bases, V lost 0 bases, and 7 bases had no gene match. The CDR3 here is CATSRDLGGVDEQYF. The DNA for the CDR3 is TGTGCCACCAGCAGAGATCTAGGGGGCGTGGACGAGCAGTACTTC.

V and J are TRBV2 and TRBJ2-7; tentative D call: TRBD2 (5 bases). This CDR3 has 11 amino acids. Per the germline V gene, CDR1 is SNHLY and CDR2 is FYNNEI. The V gene lost 7 bases and the J gene lost 4 bases, with 8 bases spanning the gap. This chain's CDR3 is CASTGLYEQYF. CDR3 bases: TGTGCCAGCACGGGGTTATACGAGCAGTACTTC.

In this sample, this clonotype turned up many times. The chain recombines TRBV11-2 with TRBJ2-7; TRBD1 aligns across 9 bases. After removal of 4 bases from V and 4 bases from J, the junction contained 5 bases not matched to a gene. The CDR3 covers 14 residues. Per germline, CDR1 SGHAT and CDR2 FQNNGV. The CDR3 coding sequence is TGTGCCAGCAGCTCGGGACAGGGTTGGTACGAGCAGTACTTC. This translates into CASSSGQGWYEQYF. Combining the CDR3 with reference TRBV11-2 and TRBJ2-7 gives the whole variable domain EAGVAQSPRYKIIEKRQSVAFWCNPISGHATLYWYQQILGQGPKLLIQFQNNGVVDDSQLPKDRFSAERLKGVDSTLKIQPAKLEDSAVYLCASSSGQGWYEQYFGPGTRLTVT.

The V gene is TRBV28, the J gene TRBJ2-7, with 8 bases aligning to TRBD1. Germline V lookup: CDR1 MDHEN, CDR2 SYDVKM. The CDR3 is 14 amino acids. This chain's CDR3 is CSSNRGQAAYEQYF. The CDR3 DNA sequence: TGTTCTAGCAACAGGGGACAGGCCGCCTACGAGCAGTACTTC.

This clonotype was counted between two and nine times. This sequence joins TRBV18 and TRBJ2-7; D is unresolved. The CDR3 spans 15 residues. The germline V gene encodes CDR1 KGHSH and CDR2 LQKENI. V lost 1 base, J lost 2 bases, and 12 bases lay in between. The CDR3 DNA reads TGTGCCAGCTCACCACATGAGGTATCCCCCTACGAGCAGTACTTC. Its translation: CASSPHEVSPYEQYF.

Worth noting for this clonotype: This sequence is one base from a far larger clone and is likely a read error. The rearrangement uses TRBV7-3 and TRBJ1-3, with D unresolved. This CDR3 is built from 13 residues. Germline CDR1 and CDR2: SGHTA and FQGTGA. Trimming removed 5 bases from V and 0 bases from J, with 5 bases in between. CDR3 in amino acids: CASSGDSGNTIYF. The CDR3 region has the DNA TGTGCCAGCAGCGGAGACTCTGGAAACACCATATATTTT.

This clonotype was observed many times. The chain links TRBV7-3 to TRBJ2-2, with D perhaps TRBD1 or TRBD2 (5 bases each). Between the trimmed V and J ends, which lost 5 bases and 7 bases, there was a span of 11 bases. This CDR3 contains 13 residues. Germline CDR1 reads SGHTA; CDR2 reads FQGTGA. The CDR3 spells CASSPRGGGELFF. In nucleotides, the CDR3 is TGTGCCAGCAGCCCGAGGGGCGGCGGGGAGCTGTTTTTT. Based on the CDR3 plus reference TRBV7-3 and TRBJ2-2, the full variable domain is GAGVSQTPSNKVTEKGKYVELRCDPISGHTALYWYRQSLGQGPEFLIYFQGTGAADDSGLPNDRFFAVRPEGSVSTLKIQRTERGDSAVYLCASSPRGGGELFFGEGSRLTVL.

As to this clonotype: A much larger clone sits a single nucleotide away, making a read error possible. V usage is TRBV19 and J usage is TRBJ1-1, with D tentatively TRBD1 (6 bases). This CDR3 is built from 13 residues. V was clipped by 5 bases and J by 3 bases, with 10 bases between them. The germline gives CDR1 LNHDA, CDR2 SQIVND (reference sequence). This chain's CDR3 is CASSFKGDTEAFF. The CDR3 bases are TGTGCCAGTAGTTTCAAGGGGGACACTGAAGCTTTCTTT.

This clonotype was recorded many times. This chain joins TRBV5-6 and TRBJ1-6; D is possibly TRBD1 (5 bases). The CDR3 length is 13 residues. Germline CDR1 is SGHDT and CDR2 is YYEEEE. Trimming cost V 2 bases and J 8 bases, with 8 bases left between them. CDR3 region: CASSFRGDSPLHF. The DNA of the CDR3 is TGTGCCAGCAGCTTCCGGGGGGATTCACCCCTCCACTTT.

The rearrangement uses TRBV19 and TRBJ1-5, with 8 bases fitting TRBD1. The CDR3 totals 14 residues. V lost 3 bases and J lost 2; bases outside the gene matches: 0. The germline CDR1 and CDR2 sequences are LNHDA and SQIVND (reference sequence). The CDR3, as DNA: TGTGCCAGTAGTATGACAGGGGGCAATCAGCCCCAGCATTTT. Protein product: CASSMTGGNQPQHF. The full variable domain, with the rest looked up from reference TRBV19 and TRBJ1-5, is DGGITQSPKYLFRKEGQNVTLSCEQNLNHDAMYWYRQDPGQGLRLIYYSQIVNDFQKGDIAEGYSVSREKKESFPLTVTSAQKNPTAFYLCASSMTGGNQPQHFGDGTRLSIL.

This clonotype was recorded many times. V usage is TRBV18 and J usage is TRBJ2-5, with D uncertain. The CDR3 contains 14 residues. Trimming took off 6 bases at V and 5 bases at J, with 16 bases between the two ends. Germline V gene lookup returns CDR1 KGHSH and CDR2 LQKENI. CDR3 residues: CASSSVINRETQYF. CDR3 coding DNA: TGTGCCAGCTCCTCCGTCATAAACCGGGAGACCCAGTACTTC.

Many counts were recorded for this clonotype. CDR3 nucleotides: TGTGCCAGCAGCCTCCGGACCGGGACGGGGACTGAAGCTTTCTTT. Protein product: CASSLRTGTGTEAFF. The chain combines TRBV7-9 with TRBJ1-1, with a tentative D call TRBD1 (5 bases). CDR3 length equals 15 residues. CDR1 and CDR2 (germline): SEHNR, FQNEAQ (reference sequence). V lost 5 bases and J lost 5, with 18 bases in between.

This clonotype was detected many times. This rearrangement joins TRBV5-4 to TRBJ2-2; 7 bases are a match to TRBD2. This CDR3 has 17 amino acids. The germline CDR1 and CDR2 sequences are SGHNT and YYREEE (reference sequence). V trimming: 4 bases; J trimming: 2 bases; junction bases outside the gene matches: 11. The CDR3 nucleotides read TGTGCCAGCAGCCGGAAGACCGGGACTACAAACACCGGGGAGCTGTTTTTT. It specifies CASSRKTGTTNTGELFF.